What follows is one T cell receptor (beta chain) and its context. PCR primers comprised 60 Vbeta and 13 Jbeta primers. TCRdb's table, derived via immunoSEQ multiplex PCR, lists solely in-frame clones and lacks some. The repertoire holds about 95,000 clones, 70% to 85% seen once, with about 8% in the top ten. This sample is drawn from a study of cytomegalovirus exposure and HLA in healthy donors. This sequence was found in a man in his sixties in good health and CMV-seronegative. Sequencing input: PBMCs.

CDR3 DNA sequence: TGTGCCAGCAGCAAAGGACAGGCCCGCCTATCCTACGAGCAGTACTTC. This encodes CASSKGQARLSYEQYF. The chain has TRBV5-4 and TRBJ2-7; the match to TRBD1 covers 7 bases. Germline V lookup: CDR1 SGHNT, CDR2 YYREEE (reference sequence). This CDR3 is built from 16 residues. J lost 1 base, V lost 4 bases, and 11 bases had no gene match.